This T cell receptor (beta chain) appears in the sequencing data of a study of blood T cell repertoires in COVID-19. Trimming cost V 0 bases and J 0 bases, with 14 bases left between them. Looked up from germline, CDR1 is LGHNA and CDR2 is YNFKEQ. This CDR3 has 18 amino acids. Repertoires were generated with immunoSEQ multiplex PCR, while TCRdb's copy carries only in-frame clones and drops some. The data contain hundreds of thousands of clones, 83% of them seen just once; the ten biggest clones take up about 2.3%. The clonotype originates from a woman aged 40 to 55 with active or convalescent COVID-19. This sequence joins TRBV4-2 and TRBJ1-4, with D tentatively TRBD1 (5 bases). The specimen was peripheral blood. CDR3 nucleotides: TGTGCCAGCAGCCAAGATCGGCCAGGGATATCAACTAATGAAAAACTGTTTTTT. Its translation is CASSQDRPGISTNEKLFF.